The T cell receptor (beta chain) described here comes from a study of T cell responses to AZD1222 COVID-19 vaccine. Across the study: Second-dose groups at about 4 or about 12 weeks were pooled. Study-wide results and caveats: Females outnumbered males among donors, who were mostly white British; clonal diversity was possibly underestimated. Spike-specific TCR breadth and depth were elevated following two AZD1222 doses.

On this clone itself: What it binds is unknown.

The table came from immunoSEQ multiplex PCR; TCRdb's copy has only in-frame clones and leaves some out. The sample gives 90,000 to 120,000 clones, 70% to 90% of which show up once; 6% to 7% is in the top ten. The germline CDR1 and CDR2 sequences are LNHNV and YYDKDF (reference sequence). This CDR3 has 17 amino acids. With V trimmed by 2 bases and J by 5 bases, 6 bases remained unmatched. The specimen was peripheral blood, collected on day 0 of AZD1222 vaccination. The rearrangement uses TRBV15 and TRBJ2-2, with 12 bases lining up with TRBD2. The receptor was isolated from an adult in good health. The CDR3 DNA reads TGTGCCACCAGCAGACTAGCGGGAGGGCCGCGGACCGGGGAGCTGTTTTTT. Its translation: CATSRLAGGPRTGELFF.